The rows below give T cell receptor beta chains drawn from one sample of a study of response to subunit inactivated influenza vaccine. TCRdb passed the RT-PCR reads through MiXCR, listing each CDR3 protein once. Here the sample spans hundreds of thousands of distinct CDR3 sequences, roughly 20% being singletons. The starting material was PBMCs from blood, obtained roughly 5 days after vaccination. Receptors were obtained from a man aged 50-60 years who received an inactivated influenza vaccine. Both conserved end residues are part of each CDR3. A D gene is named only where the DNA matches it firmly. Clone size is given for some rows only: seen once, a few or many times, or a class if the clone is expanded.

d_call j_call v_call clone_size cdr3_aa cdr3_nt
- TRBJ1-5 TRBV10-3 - CAISESGGGSNQPQHF TGTGCCATCAGTGAGTCAGGCGGGGGGTCCAATCAGCCCCAGCATTTT
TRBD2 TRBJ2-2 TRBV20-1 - CSVPNWGGRNTGELFF TGCAGTGTTCCCAACTGGGGCGGGAGGAACACCGGGGAGCTGTTTTTT
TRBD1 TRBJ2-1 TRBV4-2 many CASSQVIVETGAYNEQFF TGTGCCAGCAGCCAAGTGATAGTCGAGACAGGGGCCTACAATGAGCAGTTCTTC
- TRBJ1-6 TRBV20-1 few CSLLDSSNSPLHF TGCAGTCTCTTGGACAGTAGCAATTCACCCCTCCACTTT
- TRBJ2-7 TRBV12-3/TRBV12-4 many CASGRGAYEQYF TGTGCCAGCGGCAGGGGTGCCTACGAGCAGTACTTC
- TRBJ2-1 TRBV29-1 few CSVGLLTRGNEQFF TGCAGCGTTGGACTACTAACCCGAGGGAATGAGCAGTTCTTC
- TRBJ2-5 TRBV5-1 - CASWAGTETQYF TGCGCCAGCTGGGCAGGGACGGAGACCCAGTACTTC
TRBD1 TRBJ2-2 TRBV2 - CASKGGWNTGELFF TGTGCCAGCAAAGGGGGCTGGAACACCGGGGAGCTGTTTTTT
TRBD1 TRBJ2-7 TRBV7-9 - CASSLLSGTGGYEQYF TGTGCCAGCAGCTTACTTTCCGGGACAGGGGGCTACGAGCAGTACTTC
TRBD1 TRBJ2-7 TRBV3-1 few CASSLGLGTAYEQYF TGTGCCAGCAGCCTCGGCCTAGGGACAGCCTACGAGCAGTACTTC
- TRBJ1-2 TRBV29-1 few CSAEQGGHGGYTF TGCAGCGCCGAACAAGGGGGGCACGGTGGCTACACCTTC
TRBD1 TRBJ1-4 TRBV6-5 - CASSYSGTGDEKLFF TGTGCCAGCAGTTACTCCGGGACAGGGGACGAAAAACTGTTTTTT
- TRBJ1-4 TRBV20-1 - CSAREGGWSATNEKLFF TGCAGTGCTAGAGAAGGAGGATGGAGTGCAACTAATGAAAAACTGTTTTTT
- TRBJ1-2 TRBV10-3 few CAISVGYGYTF TGTGCCATCAGTGTAGGGTATGGCTACACCTTC
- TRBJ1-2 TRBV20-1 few CSALTRNYGYTF TGCAGTGCGCTGACCCGGAACTATGGCTACACCTTC
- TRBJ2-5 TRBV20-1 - CSAPTGVEWTQYF TGCAGTGCTCCCACGGGGGTCGAATGGACCCAGTACTTC
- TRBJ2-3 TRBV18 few CASSPSTSTDTQYF TGTGCCAGCTCACCCTCGACCAGCACAGATACGCAGTATTTT
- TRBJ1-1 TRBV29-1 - CSVDSGSNTEAFF TGCAGCGTTGATTCAGGATCGAACACTGAAGCTTTCTTT
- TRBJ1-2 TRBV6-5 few CASRGPYGYTF TGTGCCAGCAGAGGACCCTATGGCTACACCTTC
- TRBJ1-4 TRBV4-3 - CASSQDLRPSEKLFF TGCGCCAGCAGCCAAGATTTACGGCCGTCTGAAAAACTGTTTTTT
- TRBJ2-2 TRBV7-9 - CASTLVLGNTGELFF TGTGCCAGCACCTTAGTGCTGGGAAACACCGGGGAGCTGTTTTTT
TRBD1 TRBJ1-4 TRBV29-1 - CSVEGHGQGARKLFF TGCAGCGTTGAAGGCCACGGACAGGGGGCGCGGAAACTGTTTTTT
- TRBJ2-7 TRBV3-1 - CASSQAIYEQYF TGTGCCAGCAGCCAAGCGATCTACGAGCAGTACTTC
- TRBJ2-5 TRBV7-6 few CASSLGLGGLIQETQYF TGTGCCAGCAGCTTAGGGCTGGGGGGACTGATACAAGAGACCCAGTACTTC
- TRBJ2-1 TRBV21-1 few CASSNDRGGSYNEQFF TGTGCCAGCAGCAATGACAGGGGGGGGTCCTACAATGAGCAGTTCTTC
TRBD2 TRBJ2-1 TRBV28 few CASSLASGMLAYNEQFF TGTGCCAGCAGTTTGGCCAGCGGGATGCTCGCCTACAATGAGCAGTTCTTC
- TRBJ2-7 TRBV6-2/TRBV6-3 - CARSPARRDYEQYF TGTGCCCGCAGTCCTGCACGTCGAGATTACGAGCAGTACTTC
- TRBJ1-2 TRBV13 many CASSFGDRGGYTF TGTGCCAGCAGCTTCGGGGACCGAGGTGGCTACACCTTC
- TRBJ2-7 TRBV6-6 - CASSYSMYGRDF TGTGCCAGCAGTTACTCGATGTACGGCCGGGACTTC
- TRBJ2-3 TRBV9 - CASSADPRDTQYF TGTGCCAGCAGCGCCGACCCCAGGGATACGCAGTATTTT
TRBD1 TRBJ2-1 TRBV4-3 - CASSQAQGAWYNEQFF TGCGCCAGCAGCCAAGCTCAGGGGGCGTGGTACAATGAGCAGTTCTTC
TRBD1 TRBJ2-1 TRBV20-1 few CSARGDTTGTYNEQFF TGCAGTGCTAGAGGAGATACGACAGGGACCTACAATGAGCAGTTCTTC
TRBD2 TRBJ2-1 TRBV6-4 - CASSDAVTSGVLSYNEQFF TGTGCCAGCAGTGACGCGGTGACTAGCGGGGTCCTCTCCTACAATGAGCAGTTCTTC
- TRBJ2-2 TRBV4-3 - CASSQDFLRTHTGELFF TGCGCCAGCAGCCAAGATTTTCTTAGGACACACACCGGGGAGCTGTTTTTT
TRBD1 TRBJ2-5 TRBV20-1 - CSARDARTGKETQYF TGCAGTGCTAGAGATGCCAGGACAGGGAAAGAGACCCAGTACTTC
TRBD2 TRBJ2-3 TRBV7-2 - CASSLTSGGLADTQYF TGTGCCAGCAGCTTGACTAGCGGGGGTCTTGCAGATACGCAGTATTTT
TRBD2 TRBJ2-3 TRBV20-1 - CSARPSGTSGEYF TGCAGTGCTAGACCCTCCGGGACTAGCGGGGAGTATTTT
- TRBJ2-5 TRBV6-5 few CASSYSQAVQETQYF TGTGCCAGCAGTTACTCGCAAGCAGTCCAAGAGACCCAGTACTTC
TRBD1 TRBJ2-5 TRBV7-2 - CASSAGQGTYQETQYF TGTGCCAGCAGTGCTGGACAGGGAACGTACCAAGAGACCCAGTACTTC
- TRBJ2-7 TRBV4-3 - CASSQGDSREQYF TGCGCCAGCAGCCAAGGAGACAGTCGCGAGCAGTACTTC
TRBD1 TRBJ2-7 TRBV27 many CASSSQGASYEQYF TGTGCCAGCAGTTCCCAGGGGGCCTCCTACGAGCAGTACTTC
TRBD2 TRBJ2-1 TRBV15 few CATSRGSSGGINEQFF TGTGCCACCAGCAGAGGTTCTAGCGGGGGGATCAATGAGCAGTTCTTC
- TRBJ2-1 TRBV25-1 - CASSEIAWSYNEQFF TGTGCCAGCAGTGAAATAGCGTGGTCCTACAATGAGCAGTTCTTC
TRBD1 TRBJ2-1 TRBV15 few CATHRQGYNEQFF TGTGCCACCCATAGACAGGGCTACAATGAGCAGTTCTTC
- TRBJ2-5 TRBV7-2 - CASSLGNSRGTQYF TGTGCCAGCAGCTTAGGAAATAGCCGGGGGACCCAGTACTTC
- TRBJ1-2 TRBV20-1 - CSAREQGDTYGYTF TGCAGTGCTAGAGAACAGGGAGACACCTATGGCTACACCTTC
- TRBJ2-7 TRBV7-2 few CASSFVPSDEQYF TGTGCCAGCAGCTTTGTCCCGAGTGACGAGCAGTACTTC
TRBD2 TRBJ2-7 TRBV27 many CASSLSASGSSYEQYF TGTGCCAGCAGTTTATCAGCTAGCGGGAGTTCCTACGAGCAGTACTTC
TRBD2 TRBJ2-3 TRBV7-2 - CASSPGTSGSWVDTQYF TGTGCCAGCAGCCCCGGGACTAGCGGGAGTTGGGTAGATACGCAGTATTTT
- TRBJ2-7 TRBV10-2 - CASTTAGSYEQYF TGCGCCAGCACGACGGCAGGCTCCTACGAGCAGTACTTC
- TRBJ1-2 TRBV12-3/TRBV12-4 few CASRFSNYGYTF TGTGCCAGCAGATTTTCAAACTATGGCTACACCTTC
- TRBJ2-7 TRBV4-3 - CASSQDVRSSYEQYF TGCGCCAGCAGCCAAGATGTTAGGAGCTCCTACGAGCAGTACTTC
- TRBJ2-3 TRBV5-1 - CASSLPASSTDTQYF TGCGCCAGCAGCTTGCCAGCCTCTAGCACAGATACGCAGTATTTT
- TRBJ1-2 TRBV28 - CASSQDSYWGYTF TGTGCCAGCAGTCAGGACAGCTATTGGGGCTACACCTTC
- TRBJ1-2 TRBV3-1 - CASRGGGISGGYTF TGTGCCAGCAGGGGGGGAGGCATTTCGGGTGGCTACACCTTC
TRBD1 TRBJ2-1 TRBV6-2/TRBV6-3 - CASRSSDRGRQFF TGTGCCAGCAGAAGCTCAGACAGGGGGCGGCAGTTCTTC
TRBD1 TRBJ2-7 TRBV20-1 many CSAREVTRGRSYEQYF TGCAGTGCTAGAGAAGTGACCAGGGGGCGTTCCTACGAGCAGTACTTC